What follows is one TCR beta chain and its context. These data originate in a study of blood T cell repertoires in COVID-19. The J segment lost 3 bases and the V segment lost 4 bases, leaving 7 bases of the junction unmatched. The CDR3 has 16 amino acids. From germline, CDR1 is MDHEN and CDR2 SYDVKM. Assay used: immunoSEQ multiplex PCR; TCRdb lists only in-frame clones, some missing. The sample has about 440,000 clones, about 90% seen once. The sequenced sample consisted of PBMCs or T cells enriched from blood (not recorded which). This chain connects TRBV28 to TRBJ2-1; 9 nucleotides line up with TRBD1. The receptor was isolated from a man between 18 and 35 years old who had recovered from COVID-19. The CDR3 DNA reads TGTGCCAGCAGTTCCTCCGGGACAGGGTTCTACAATGAGCAGTTCTTC. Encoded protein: CASSSSGTGFYNEQFF.